A selection of T cell receptor beta chains follows, all from one sample in a study of PD-L1 blockade in urothelial cancer. Data came from immunoSEQ multiplex PCR; TCRdb stores just in-frame clones and leaves some out. Here the sample spans some 50,000 clones, around nine tenths being singletons. The starting material was PBMCs, obtained around atezolizumab (anti-PD-L1) treatment. The receptors come from a woman aged 60 to 75 with urothelial cancer. The conserved cysteine and the conserved F or W are not part of the CDR3 here.

J gene	V gene	CDR3 protein
TRBJ1-2	TRBV19	ASSTDRGRGGYT
TRBJ2-1	TRBV5-1	ASSPTLAVSSYNEQF
TRBJ2-3	TRBV7-3	ASGGAGITDTQY
TRBJ1-5	TRBV5-3	ARSRTPTGNQPQH
TRBJ2-2	TRBV6-1	ASSEVRVSGELF
TRBJ2-7	TRBV15	ATSPEDRKAYEQY
TRBJ2-7	TRBV5-4	ASSSGTSGGNYEQY
TRBJ1-4	TRBV7-2	ASSRTSTGQNEKLF
TRBJ2-4	TRBV27	ASSRTSGGADIQY
TRBJ2-7	TRBV19	ASSIGTGTYEQY
TRBJ2-1	TRBV6-6	ASLKPGTGGGGEQF
TRBJ2-7	TRBV10-3	AISADTAYEQY
TRBJ2-5	TRBV5-1	ASSPLRQGIGRQETQY
TRBJ1-3	TRBV2	ASSEVGRDRVIGNTIY
TRBJ2-7	TRBV5-6	ASSLGGIMSYEQY
TRBJ2-2	TRBV5-4	ASSKNQAATTGELF
TRBJ2-7	TRBV2	ASSATGTRGSYEQY
TRBJ1-5	TRBV27	ASTPKGSGTGGIYSNQPQH
TRBJ2-1	TRBV5-1	ASSLLLTTGGLNEQF
TRBJ2-1	TRBV25-1	ASSRTGPLYNEQF
TRBJ2-1	TRBV19	ASSNRDRGYNEQF
TRBJ2-2	TRBV2	ASSEFPTTSGINTGELF
TRBJ1-3	TRBV28	ASSFAGGGSGNTIY
TRBJ2-3	TRBV4-3	ASGDRGRTDTQY
TRBJ2-7	TRBV6-6	ASSYGQGSYEQY
TRBJ2-6	TRBV10-3	ATSGTGSGANVLT
TRBJ2-7	TRBV7-8	ASSRTSSLYEQY
TRBJ2-2	TRBV28	ASSLGAGPTGELF
TRBJ1-5	TRBV7-9	ASSLENQPQH
TRBJ2-3	TRBV18	ASSSGLPDTQY
TRBJ2-1	TRBV5-6	ASSGLLAGDYNEQF
TRBJ2-1	TRBV15	ATSTEISYNEQF
TRBJ2-1	TRBV28	ASAAPYLDEQF
TRBJ2-2	TRBV9	ASSVLAGGYGNTGELF
TRBJ2-1	TRBV5-6	ASSLYRADEQF
TRBJ2-1	TRBV21-1	ASSRTLRQGPVYNEQF
TRBJ2-2	TRBV6-1	ASSELAGVTGELF
TRBJ1-6	TRBV6-1	ASSSKGGAGSPLH
TRBJ2-3	TRBV28	ASSIYTDTQY
TRBJ1-2	TRBV7-2	ASSLSRLQDGYT
TRBJ2-3	TRBV18	ASSPSGSGSTDTQY
TRBJ2-1	TRBV10-3	AIREDRATYNEQF
TRBJ2-7	TRBV28	ASRGQLGYEQY
TRBJ2-5	TRBV4-1	ASSRRLIQETQY
TRBJ2-2	TRBV6-6	ASRGQGTGELF
TRBJ2-7	TRBV9	ASSVEDSPYEQY
TRBJ1-4	TRBV7-9	ASSSGAGGEKLF
TRBJ1-3	TRBV4-2	ASSQETQGAGGNTIY
TRBJ2-7	TRBV4-3	ASSQTTELLYEQY
TRBJ2-1	TRBV27	ASSLRATSHNEQF
TRBJ2-7	TRBV28	ASSLSRGVDYEQY
TRBJ1-1	TRBV5-1	ASSLLGQNSNTEAF
TRBJ2-5	TRBV15	ATSREIRVETQY
TRBJ2-2	TRBV10-3	AISESGRQPGELF